This T cell receptor (beta chain) was identified during a study of OX40 agonist ivuxolimab in advanced cancers. The data were produced by immunoSEQ multiplex PCR, yet TCRdb's version contains in-frame clones alone and is incomplete. The data show 65,000 to 90,000 clones, with about 90% seen just once and 7.6% held by the top ten. Germline loops: CDR1 SGDLS, CDR2 YYNGEE. The CDR3 length is 14 residues. The V gene lost 0 bases and the J gene lost 4 bases, with 8 bases spanning the gap. This TCR derives from an adult with an advanced solid tumor such as melanoma, head and neck, liver or kidney cancer. V usage is TRBV9 and J usage is TRBJ1-5; the D is unclear. The sample was CD4+ or CD8+ T cells sorted from blood, taken in a trial of the OX40 agonist ivuxolimab. CDR3 DNA: TGTGCCAGCAGCGTAGATGGCCTGAATCAGCCCCAGCATTTT. Translating it yields CASSVDGLNQPQHF.